Following are 2 T cell receptor beta chains from one sample sequenced in a study of blood T cells in healthy people across ages. A second 7 to 11 cycle PCR used barcoded and J-beta primers. Via MiXCR, TCRdb re-called the 5' RACE reads, giving one row per CDR3 protein. The sample records fewer than 1,000,000 distinct CDR3 sequences, approximately 44% being singletons. Material for sequencing was blood. The receptors shown here come from a man aged 60-69 years in good health.

This clonotype was seen more than once but under ten times. The J gene is TRBJ1-5, the V gene TRBV21-1. TRBV21-1 is a pseudogene. This CDR3 is 20 amino acids long. The DNA for the CDR3 is TGTGCCAGCAGCAAGGCGCAGCACCTTCCTTCGTTTCATAGCAATCAGCCCCAGCATTTT. It yields the protein CASSKAQHLPSFHSNQPQHF.

This clonotype was seen more than once but under ten times. The CDR3 region is CASSQDRSETQYF. The DNA of the CDR3 is TGTGCCAGCAGCCAAGATCGGTCGGAGACCCAGTACTTC. The chain couples TRBV3-1 to TRBJ2-5, with D hard to call. V was pared by 0 bases and J by 5 bases, with 7 bases between. Looked up from germline, CDR1 is LGHDT and CDR2 is YNNKEL (reference sequence). This CDR3 has 13 amino acids.